What follows are 8 T cell receptor beta chains derived from one specimen sequenced in a study of technical replicates of blood from a few donors. Libraries were prepared by immunoSEQ multiplex PCR; TCRdb keeps only in-frame clonotypes and omits some of them. This table holds some 60,000 clones, more than 75% found once. Material: PBMCs. The receptors shown here come from a human donor in good health. Some clones in this sample may be carry-over from other donors' samples.

This clone was recorded only once. The chain carries TRBV7-2 and TRBJ2-4; possible D gene TRBD2, 7 bases. The germline V gene encodes CDR1 SGHTA and CDR2 FQGNSA. The CDR3 runs 14 residues. Trimming pared 8 bases from V and 6 bases from J, leaving 17 bases between. The CDR3 bases are TGTGCCAGCTCGCGGGGGCCGGGTGGAAACATTCAGTACTTC. It yields the protein CASSRGPGGNIQYF. Drawing the rest from reference TRBV7-2 and TRBJ2-4, the complete variable domain is GAGVSQSPSNKVTEKGKDVELRCDPISGHTALYWYRQSLGQGLEFLIYFQGNSAPDKSGLPSDRFSAERTGGSVSTLTIQRTQQEDSAVYLCASSRGPGGNIQYFGAGTRLSVL.

The chain links TRBV11-2 to TRBJ1-6; 8 positions match TRBD1. The CDR3 length is 18 residues. From germline, CDR1 is SGHAT and CDR2 FQNNGV. Trimming at V came to 5 bases and at J to 5 bases, leaving 14 bases not matched to a gene. The CDR3 nucleotides read TGTGCCAGCAGCCAGGGGGCAGGGACCCGTGGTGATAATTCACCCCTCCACTTT. It is translated as CASSQGAGTRGDNSPLHF.

The chain combines TRBV11-2 with TRBJ1-6; 11 positions agree with TRBD1. With V trimmed by 5 bases and J by 9 bases, 6 bases remained unmatched. Germline V gene data show CDR1 as SGHAT and CDR2 as FQNNGV. This CDR3 region has 15 residues. The CDR3 region is CASSAGQGALSPLHF. The CDR3 DNA is TGTGCCAGCAGCGCAGGACAGGGGGCGCTTTCACCCCTCCACTTT.

The rearrangement uses TRBV5-4 and TRBJ2-5; possibly TRBD2 for D (5 bases). Germline V lookup: CDR1 SGHNT, CDR2 YYREEE (reference sequence). Trimming cost V 10 bases and J 3 bases, with 13 bases left between them. There are 12 residues in the CDR3. The CDR3 bases are TGTGCCGGAGGAGGCGACAAAGAGACCCAGTACTTC. It translates to CAGGGDKETQYF.

This clone was observed once. The V and J genes are TRBV7-2 and TRBJ2-7; D not certain. V shed 5 bases and J shed 0 bases, with 11 bases lying between them. The CDR3 sequence is 14 residues long. The germline V gene has CDR1 SGHTA and CDR2 FQGNSA. The DNA for the CDR3 is TGTGCCAGCAGCCGACCCCAGGCCTCCTACGAGCAGTACTTC. It specifies CASSRPQASYEQYF.

This chain joins TRBV20-1 and TRBJ2-7, with D possibly being TRBD2 (5 bases). The germline V and J ends were trimmed by 5 bases and 6 bases, with 11 bases remaining between them. The CDR3 totals 11 residues. Germline V gene sequence: CDR1 DFQATT, CDR2 SNEGSKA (reference sequence). The CDR3 sequence is CSAAESGEQYF. In DNA, the CDR3 is TGCAGTGCTGCCGAGAGCGGCGAGCAGTACTTC.

The J gene is TRBJ1-2, the V gene TRBV4-3; TRBD1 matches at 7 bases. The CDR3 sequence is 13 residues long. The ends lost 4 bases at V and 2 bases at J; junction bases unmatched: 1. Germline values: CDR1 LGHNA, CDR2 YSLEER. The DNA for the CDR3 is TGCGCCAGCAGCCCGGGACAGAACTATGGCTACACCTTC. It yields the protein CASSPGQNYGYTF.

CDR3 nucleotides: TGTGCCAGCAGGATGGACAGGGGGTTTTCACCCCTCCACTTT. This codes for CASRMDRGFSPLHF. The V call is TRBV6-1, the J call TRBJ1-6; the match to TRBD1 covers 10 bases. Looked up from germline, CDR1 is MNHNS and CDR2 is SASEGT. Germline trimming cut 6 bases from V and 9 bases from J; bases unmatched to any gene: 5. There are 14 residues in the CDR3.